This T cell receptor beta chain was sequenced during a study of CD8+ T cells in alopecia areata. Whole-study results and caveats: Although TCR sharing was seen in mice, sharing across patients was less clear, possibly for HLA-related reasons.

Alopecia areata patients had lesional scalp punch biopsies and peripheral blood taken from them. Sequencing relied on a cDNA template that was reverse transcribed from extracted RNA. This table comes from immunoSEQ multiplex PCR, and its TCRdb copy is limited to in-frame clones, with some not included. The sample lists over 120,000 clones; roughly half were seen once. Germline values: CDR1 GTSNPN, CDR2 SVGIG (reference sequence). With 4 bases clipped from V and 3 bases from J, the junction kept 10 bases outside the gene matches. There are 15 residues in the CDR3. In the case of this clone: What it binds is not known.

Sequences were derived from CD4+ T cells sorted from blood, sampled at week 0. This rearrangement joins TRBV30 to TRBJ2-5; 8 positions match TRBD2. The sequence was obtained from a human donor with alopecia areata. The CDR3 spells CAWNRGGTGEETQYF. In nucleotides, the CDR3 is TGTGCCTGGAACCGCGGGGGGACGGGCGAAGAGACCCAGTACTTC.